Below, one T cell receptor (beta chain) is given with its context. The sample belongs to a study of cytotoxic CD8 clonotypes in ibrutinib-treated CLL. J was trimmed by 6 bases and V by 6 bases; bases with no gene match: 11. Germline CDR1 and CDR2: SGHTA and FQGNSA. The CDR3 contains 16 residues. This table comes from immunoSEQ multiplex PCR, and its TCRdb copy is limited to in-frame clones, with some not included. The sample shows some 200,000 clones, about three quarters of them seen only once. The J gene is TRBJ1-4, the V gene TRBV7-2; 9 bases agree with TRBD1. Sequencing used PBMCs, obtained after 12 months of ibrutinib treatment. The TCR was taken from a human donor with chronic lymphocytic leukemia. CDR3 DNA: TGTGCCAGCAGACCAACAGGGGGCAAAGGGGATGAAAAACTGTTTTTT. It translates to CASRPTGGKGDEKLFF.